A selection of T cell receptor beta chains follows, all from one sample in a study of shared clonotypes between healthy human individuals. Sequenced by immunoSEQ multiplex PCR; TCRdb stores in-frame clones only, minus some. Of 2 million to 2.5 million clones in the sample, roughly 92% were seen once. The specimen sequenced was naive CD4+ T cells from PBMCs. These receptors all stem from a man between 18 and 29 years old in good health. Some clones in this sample may be carry-over from other donors' samples. Each CDR3 is given with its conserved first and last residue. The order of the fields is V gene, clone size, D gene, J gene, CDR3 DNA, CDR3 protein. D genes are given only for firm matches. A row's size may be missing; if present it is once, few, many or a size class.

v_gene: TRBV2
abundance: .
d_gene: .
j_gene: TRBJ2-1
CDR3nt: TGTGCCAGCGTGGGGTCGCACCCCTACAATGAGCAGTTCTTC
CDR3aa: CASVGSHPYNEQFF

v_gene: TRBV5-1
abundance: .
d_gene: TRBD1
j_gene: TRBJ2-7
CDR3nt: TGCGCCAGCAGCAGTTGGACAGGGATTTACGAGCAGTACTTC
CDR3aa: CASSSWTGIYEQYF

v_gene: TRBV5-1
abundance: .
d_gene: .
j_gene: TRBJ1-2
CDR3nt: TGCGCCAGCAAGACGGGGGGCGGCTATGGCTACACCTTC
CDR3aa: CASKTGGGYGYTF

v_gene: TRBV28
abundance: .
d_gene: TRBD2
j_gene: TRBJ2-7
CDR3nt: TGTGCCAGCACCCCGGGGGGCTCCTACGAGCAGTACTTC
CDR3aa: CASTPGGSYEQYF

v_gene: TRBV7-2
abundance: .
d_gene: .
j_gene: TRBJ1-2
CDR3nt: TGTGCCAGCAGCTCGGCGGGACCCTATGGCTACACCTTC
CDR3aa: CASSSAGPYGYTF

v_gene: TRBV6-1
abundance: .
d_gene: TRBD1
j_gene: TRBJ2-1
CDR3nt: TGTGCCAGCAGTGAAGGACAGGGGGCGACCCCCCATCAGCAGTTCTTC
CDR3aa: CASSEGQGATPHQQFF

v_gene: TRBV5-1
abundance: .
d_gene: TRBD1
j_gene: TRBJ2-1
CDR3nt: TGCGCCAGCAGCTACCGGGACAGCCAGTACAATGAGCAGTTCTTC
CDR3aa: CASSYRDSQYNEQFF

v_gene: TRBV7-9
abundance: few
d_gene: .
j_gene: TRBJ2-3
CDR3nt: TGTGCCAGCAGCCCCTGGCGTACTAGCACAGATACGCAGTATTTT
CDR3aa: CASSPWRTSTDTQYF

v_gene: TRBV30
abundance: .
d_gene: TRBD1
j_gene: TRBJ1-1
CDR3nt: TGTGCCTGGAGTAACAGGGGGAACACTGAAGCTTTCTTT
CDR3aa: CAWSNRGNTEAFF

v_gene: TRBV7-2
abundance: .
d_gene: .
j_gene: TRBJ2-2
CDR3nt: TGTGCCAGCACCATAGCCGCGGGGCGGCGACCCGGGGAGCTGTTTTTT
CDR3aa: CASTIAAGRRPGELFF

v_gene: TRBV29-1
abundance: .
d_gene: TRBD2
j_gene: TRBJ2-3
CDR3nt: TGCAGCTTACGGGACTCTGGACGGGGGGCGCAGTATTTT
CDR3aa: CSLRDSGRGAQYF

v_gene: TRBV27
abundance: .
d_gene: .
j_gene: TRBJ2-3
CDR3nt: TGTGCCAGCAGTTTAAGCGGCAGGGAGGAGGCAGATACGCAGTATTTT
CDR3aa: CASSLSGREEADTQYF

v_gene: TRBV5-5
abundance: .
d_gene: .
j_gene: TRBJ1-2
CDR3nt: TGTGCCAGCAGCTTGTCCCCTAGGGGGGCCAGCTATGGCTACACCTTC
CDR3aa: CASSLSPRGASYGYTF

v_gene: TRBV2
abundance: .
d_gene: TRBD1
j_gene: TRBJ2-3
CDR3nt: TGTGCCAGCAGTGGGGACAGGGAAAGCACAGATACGCAGTATTTT
CDR3aa: CASSGDRESTDTQYF

v_gene: TRBV6-1
abundance: .
d_gene: .
j_gene: TRBJ2-2
CDR3nt: TGTGCCAGCAGTGAACAGAGGGAGTGGGGCACCGGGGAGCTGTTTTTT
CDR3aa: CASSEQREWGTGELFF

v_gene: TRBV6-1
abundance: .
d_gene: .
j_gene: TRBJ1-2
CDR3nt: TGTGCCAGCAGTGAAGCGATAGTGGTGGGCTACACCTTC
CDR3aa: CASSEAIVVGYTF

v_gene: TRBV5-4
abundance: .
d_gene: TRBD1
j_gene: TRBJ2-4
CDR3nt: TGTGCCAGCAGCCGGACAGGGTTCAACATTCAGTACTTC
CDR3aa: CASSRTGFNIQYF

v_gene: TRBV7-8
abundance: .
d_gene: .
j_gene: TRBJ2-1
CDR3nt: TGTGCCAGCAGCTCCTTGTCTGGGGGTTACAATGAGCAGTTCTTC
CDR3aa: CASSSLSGGYNEQFF

v_gene: TRBV9
abundance: .
d_gene: TRBD1
j_gene: TRBJ1-5
CDR3nt: TGTGCCAGCAGCGTAGGACAGGGGGTCAATCAGCCCCAGCATTTT
CDR3aa: CASSVGQGVNQPQHF

v_gene: TRBV28
abundance: .
d_gene: .
j_gene: TRBJ2-3
CDR3nt: TGTGCCAGCAATACCCGGGCTGCAGCAGGGAGCCCAGATACGCAGTATTTT
CDR3aa: CASNTRAAAGSPDTQYF

v_gene: TRBV7-3
abundance: .
d_gene: .
j_gene: TRBJ2-2
CDR3nt: TGTGCCAGCAGCCCAAGAGGGCGGGAAGGCGGGGAGCTGTTTTTT
CDR3aa: CASSPRGREGGELFF

v_gene: TRBV5-1
abundance: .
d_gene: TRBD1
j_gene: TRBJ2-7
CDR3nt: TGCGCCAGCGCGCAATTTACCACAGGGGTCAACGAGCAGTACTTC
CDR3aa: CASAQFTTGVNEQYF

v_gene: TRBV18
abundance: .
d_gene: .
j_gene: TRBJ1-1
CDR3nt: TGTGCCAGCTCACCTCAGGGTAGGCCCTCGAACACTGAAGCTTTCTTT
CDR3aa: CASSPQGRPSNTEAFF

v_gene: TRBV6-5
abundance: once
d_gene: .
j_gene: TRBJ1-2
CDR3nt: TGTGCCAGCAGTTACTCCAACCGATACTATGGCTACACCTTC
CDR3aa: CASSYSNRYYGYTF

v_gene: TRBV14
abundance: .
d_gene: TRBD1
j_gene: TRBJ2-4
CDR3nt: TGTGCCAGCAGCCAAGATAGGGGACAGGCGCACATTCAGTACTTC
CDR3aa: CASSQDRGQAHIQYF

v_gene: TRBV5-1
abundance: .
d_gene: .
j_gene: TRBJ2-4
CDR3nt: TGCGCCAGCTCCGCCTCGCGGGGAAAAAACATTCAGTACTTC
CDR3aa: CASSASRGKNIQYF

v_gene: TRBV4-1
abundance: once
d_gene: .
j_gene: TRBJ2-5
CDR3nt: TGCGCCAGCAGCCAACCTAGGAGCGGAGTCCAAGAGACCCAGTACTTC
CDR3aa: CASSQPRSGVQETQYF

v_gene: TRBV10-3
abundance: .
d_gene: TRBD2
j_gene: TRBJ2-1
CDR3nt: TGTGCCATCAGCTCCGGGACTAGTCTTAGGAATGAGCAGTTCTTC
CDR3aa: CAISSGTSLRNEQFF

v_gene: TRBV19
abundance: .
d_gene: TRBD1
j_gene: TRBJ2-5
CDR3nt: TGTGCCAGTAGCCAACCGGGACAGGCAACTCGAGAGACCCAGTACTTC
CDR3aa: CASSQPGQATRETQYF

v_gene: TRBV7-2
abundance: .
d_gene: .
j_gene: TRBJ2-7
CDR3nt: TGTGCCAGCAGCTTAGAGACGAACGAGCAGTACTTC
CDR3aa: CASSLETNEQYF

v_gene: TRBV25-1
abundance: .
d_gene: .
j_gene: TRBJ2-2
CDR3nt: TGTGCCAGCAGTGAATCTGTAAGCGCCGCGAACACCGGGGAGCTGTTTTTT
CDR3aa: CASSESVSAANTGELFF

v_gene: TRBV7-2
abundance: .
d_gene: .
j_gene: TRBJ2-1
CDR3nt: TGTGCCAGCAGCCTAAGTGGGTTTATGGATGAGCAGTTCTTC
CDR3aa: CASSLSGFMDEQFF